Described below is a single T cell receptor beta chain sequence and its context. Antigen: not known. Tumor tissue was taken before any definitive surgery or chemotherapy was given. This sample is drawn from a study of high-grade serous ovarian cancer treatment subgroups. CDR3 length equals 15 residues. In germline, CDR1 is MDHEN, CDR2 SYDVKM. V lost 6 bases and J lost 6; bases outside the gene matches: 11. The table came from immunoSEQ multiplex PCR; TCRdb's copy has only in-frame clones and leaves some out. The sample lists over a thousand clones, 70% to 75% occurring once. Study-level results: TCR clonal relatedness correlated positively with neoantigen level. These tumor repertoires lack spatial information from bulk sequencing. Tumors within one patient showed repertoire similarity of about 0.11 to 0.79.

The sample was tumor tissue. The TCR sequence derives from a human donor with high-grade serous ovarian cancer. This chain links TRBV28 with TRBJ2-1; TRBD2 aligns across 7 bases. The CDR3 spells CASSISGIPSNEQFF. CDR3 bases: TGTGCCAGCAGCATAAGCGGGATCCCCTCCAATGAGCAGTTCTTC.